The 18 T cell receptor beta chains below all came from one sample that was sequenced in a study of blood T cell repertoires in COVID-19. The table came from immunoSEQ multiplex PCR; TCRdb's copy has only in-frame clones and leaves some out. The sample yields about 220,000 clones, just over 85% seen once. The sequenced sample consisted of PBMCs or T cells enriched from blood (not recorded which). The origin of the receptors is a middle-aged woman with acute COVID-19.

For the CDR3, the DNA is TGCGCCAGCAGCCAAGAACAGGGAGGGAACTATGGCTACACCTTC. Amino acids: CASSQEQGGNYGYTF. This chain uses TRBV5-1 with TRBJ1-2, with TRBD1 as a possible D gene (6 bases). CDR1 and CDR2 (germline): SGHRS, YFSETQ. V lost 4 bases and J 2 bases, leaving 15 bases between the germline ends. CDR3 length: 15 residues.

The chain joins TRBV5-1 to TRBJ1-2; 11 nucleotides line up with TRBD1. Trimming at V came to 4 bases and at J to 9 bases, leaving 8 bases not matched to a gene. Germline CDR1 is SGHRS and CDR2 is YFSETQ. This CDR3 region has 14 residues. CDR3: CASSLGQGAVSYTF. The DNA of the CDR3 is TGCGCCAGCAGCCTAGGACAGGGGGCTGTAAGCTACACCTTC. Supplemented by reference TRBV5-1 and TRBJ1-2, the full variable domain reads KAGVTQTPRYLIKTRGQQVTLSCSPISGHRSVSWYQQTPGQGLQFLFEYFSETQRNKGNFPGRFSGRQFSNSRSEMNVSTLELGDSALYLCASSLGQGAVSYTFGSGTRLTVV.

This chain's CDR3 is CASSLSAAGPYNEQFF. For the CDR3, the DNA is TGTGCCAGCAGCTTGAGTGCAGCGGGGCCCTACAATGAGCAGTTCTTC. This sequence joins TRBV5-8 and TRBJ2-1; 7 bases align to TRBD2. Trimming took 1 base from V and 2 from J; bases not matched to a gene: 6. CDR1 is SGHTS, CDR2 YDEGEE, per germline. The length of the CDR3 is 16 residues.

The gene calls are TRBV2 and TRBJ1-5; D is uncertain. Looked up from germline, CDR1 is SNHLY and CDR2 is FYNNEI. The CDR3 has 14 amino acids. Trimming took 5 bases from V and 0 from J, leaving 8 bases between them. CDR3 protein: CASSRSHSNQPQHF. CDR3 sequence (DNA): TGTGCCAGCAGTCGGTCGCATAGCAATCAGCCCCAGCATTTT.

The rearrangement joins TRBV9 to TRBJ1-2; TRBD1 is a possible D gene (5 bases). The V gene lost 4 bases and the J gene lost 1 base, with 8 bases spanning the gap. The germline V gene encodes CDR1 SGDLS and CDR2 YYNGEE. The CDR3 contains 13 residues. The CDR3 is CASSQTVNYGYTF. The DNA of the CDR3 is TGTGCCAGCAGCCAGACAGTTAACTATGGCTACACCTTC.

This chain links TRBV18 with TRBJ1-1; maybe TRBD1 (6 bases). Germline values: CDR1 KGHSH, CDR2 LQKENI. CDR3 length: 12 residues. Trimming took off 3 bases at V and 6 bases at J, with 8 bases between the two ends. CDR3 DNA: TGTGCCAGCTCACCGACAGGTCCTGAAGCTTTCTTT. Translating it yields CASSPTGPEAFF.

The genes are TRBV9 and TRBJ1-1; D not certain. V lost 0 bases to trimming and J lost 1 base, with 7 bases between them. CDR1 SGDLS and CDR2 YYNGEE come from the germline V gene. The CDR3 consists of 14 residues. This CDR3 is CASSVVPENTEAFF. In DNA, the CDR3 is TGTGCCAGCAGCGTAGTTCCAGAGAACACTGAAGCTTTCTTT.

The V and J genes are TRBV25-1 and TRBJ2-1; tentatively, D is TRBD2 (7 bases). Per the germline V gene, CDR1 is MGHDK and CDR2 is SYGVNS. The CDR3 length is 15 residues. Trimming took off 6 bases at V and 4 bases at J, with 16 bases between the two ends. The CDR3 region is CASRREGGPYNEQFF. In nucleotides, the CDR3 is TGTGCCAGCAGGAGGGAGGGGGGACCTTACAATGAGCAGTTCTTC.

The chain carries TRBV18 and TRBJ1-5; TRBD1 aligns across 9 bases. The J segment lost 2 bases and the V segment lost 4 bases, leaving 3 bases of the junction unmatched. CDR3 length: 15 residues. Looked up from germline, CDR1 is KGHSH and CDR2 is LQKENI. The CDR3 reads CASSLRTGGNQPQHF. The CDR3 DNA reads TGTGCCAGCTCACTTCGGACAGGGGGCAATCAGCCCCAGCATTTT.

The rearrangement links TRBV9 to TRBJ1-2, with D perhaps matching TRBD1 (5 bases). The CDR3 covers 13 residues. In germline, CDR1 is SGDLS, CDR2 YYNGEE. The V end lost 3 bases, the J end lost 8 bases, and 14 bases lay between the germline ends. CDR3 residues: CASSASGVLGYTF. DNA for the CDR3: TGTGCCAGCAGCGCGTCGGGGGTGTTAGGCTACACCTTC.

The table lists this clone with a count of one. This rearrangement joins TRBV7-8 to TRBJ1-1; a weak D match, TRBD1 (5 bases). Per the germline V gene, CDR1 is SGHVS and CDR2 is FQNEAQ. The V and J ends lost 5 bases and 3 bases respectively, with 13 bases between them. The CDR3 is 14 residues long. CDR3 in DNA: TGTGCCAGCAGCGCTGCACAGGCGTACACTGAAGCTTTCTTT. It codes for CASSAAQAYTEAFF.

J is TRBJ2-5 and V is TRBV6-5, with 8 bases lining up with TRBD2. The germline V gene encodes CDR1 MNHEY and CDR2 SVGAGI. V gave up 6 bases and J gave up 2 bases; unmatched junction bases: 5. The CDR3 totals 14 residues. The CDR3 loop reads CASRGQRGQETQYF. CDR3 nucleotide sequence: TGTGCCAGCAGGGGGCAGCGGGGGCAAGAGACCCAGTACTTC.

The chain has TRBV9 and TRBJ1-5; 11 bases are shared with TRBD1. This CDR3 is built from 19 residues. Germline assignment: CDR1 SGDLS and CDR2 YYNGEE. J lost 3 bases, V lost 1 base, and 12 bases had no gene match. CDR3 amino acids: CASSVRGQGEGNNNQPQHF. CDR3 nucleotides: TGTGCCAGCAGCGTACGGGGACAGGGGGAGGGTAATAACAATCAGCCCCAGCATTTT.

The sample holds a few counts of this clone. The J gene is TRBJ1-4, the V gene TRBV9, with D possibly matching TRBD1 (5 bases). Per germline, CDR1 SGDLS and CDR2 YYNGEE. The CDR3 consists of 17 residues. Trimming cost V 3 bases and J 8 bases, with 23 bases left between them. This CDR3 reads CASSGTTGLPSEEKLFF. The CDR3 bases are TGTGCCAGCAGCGGAACTACGGGACTTCCGAGCGAGGAAAAACTGTTTTTT.

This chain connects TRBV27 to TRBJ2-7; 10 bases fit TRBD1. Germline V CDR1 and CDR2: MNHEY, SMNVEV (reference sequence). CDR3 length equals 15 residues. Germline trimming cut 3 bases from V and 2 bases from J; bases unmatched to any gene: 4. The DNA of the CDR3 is TGTGCCAGCAGTTTTGGGGGACAGGGGCCCTACGAGCAGTACTTC. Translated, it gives CASSFGGQGPYEQYF.

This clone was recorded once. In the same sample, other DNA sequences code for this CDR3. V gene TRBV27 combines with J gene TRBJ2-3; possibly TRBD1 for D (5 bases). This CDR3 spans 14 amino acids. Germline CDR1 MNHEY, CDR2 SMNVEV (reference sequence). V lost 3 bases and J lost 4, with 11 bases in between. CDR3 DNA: TGTGCCAGCAGTTTTCAGGGCTTACCAGATACGCAGTATTTT. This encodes CASSFQGLPDTQYF.

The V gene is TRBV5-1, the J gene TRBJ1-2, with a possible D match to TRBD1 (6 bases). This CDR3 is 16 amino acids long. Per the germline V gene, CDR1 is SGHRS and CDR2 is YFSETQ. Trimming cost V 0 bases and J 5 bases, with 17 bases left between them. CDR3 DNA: TGCGCCAGCAGCTTGGACGGGTCAGGGGATCGGTATGGCTACACCTTC. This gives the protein CASSLDGSGDRYGYTF.

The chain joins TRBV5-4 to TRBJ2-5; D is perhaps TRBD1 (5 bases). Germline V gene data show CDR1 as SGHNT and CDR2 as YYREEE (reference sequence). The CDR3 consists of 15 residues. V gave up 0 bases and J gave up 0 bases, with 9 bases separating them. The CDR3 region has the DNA TGTGCCAGCAGCTTGGGACAGCTACACCAAGAGACCCAGTACTTC. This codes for CASSLGQLHQETQYF.